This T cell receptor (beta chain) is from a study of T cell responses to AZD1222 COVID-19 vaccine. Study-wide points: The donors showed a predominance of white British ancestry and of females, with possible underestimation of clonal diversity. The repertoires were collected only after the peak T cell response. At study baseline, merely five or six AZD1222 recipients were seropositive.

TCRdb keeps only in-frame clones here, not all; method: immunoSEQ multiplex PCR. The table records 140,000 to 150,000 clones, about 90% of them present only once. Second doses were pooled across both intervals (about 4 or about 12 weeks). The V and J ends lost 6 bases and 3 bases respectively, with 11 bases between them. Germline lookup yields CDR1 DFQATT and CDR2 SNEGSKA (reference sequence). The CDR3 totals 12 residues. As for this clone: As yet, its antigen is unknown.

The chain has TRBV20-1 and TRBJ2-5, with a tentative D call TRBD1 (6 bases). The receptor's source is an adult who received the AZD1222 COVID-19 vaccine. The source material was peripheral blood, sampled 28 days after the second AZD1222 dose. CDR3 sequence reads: CSASGQKETQYF. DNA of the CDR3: TGCAGTGCCAGTGGACAGAAAGAGACCCAGTACTTC.